This T cell receptor beta chain was retrieved from a study of immune heterogeneity within non-small cell lung tumors. About the research overall: Tumor histology was classified as squamous cell carcinoma in 4 cases, non-squamous carcinoma in around 9 and not otherwise specified in 1.

Concerning this clonotype itself: Its antigen is unidentified.

Study-wide findings and caveats: Local T-cell clonality and local tumor mutational burden correlated moderately but significantly (R roughly 0.3).

Between the trimmed V and J ends, which lost 4 bases and 4 bases, there was a span of 11 bases. CDR3 length: 13 residues. Per germline, CDR1 SGHRS and CDR2 YFSETQ. Each sample used roughly 600 ng of genomic DNA from bulk tumor tissue. Several biopsies per primary tumor, spaced far apart, were taken during surgery. The study enrolled patients with untreated, newly diagnosed non-small cell lung cancer who underwent curative surgery. TCR beta CDR3 amplification used multiplex PCR with 32 V and 13 J primers. Using its own MiXCR run on the multiplex PCR reads, TCRdb lists one record per CDR3 protein. The sample consists of approximately 11,000 distinct CDR3 sequences, 30% of them appearing once.

This clonotype was obtained from a woman in her 50s with non-small cell lung cancer. This chain connects TRBV5-1 to TRBJ1-1, with a weak D call TRBD1 (6 bases). The material sequenced was lung tumor tissue. The CDR3 nucleotides read TGCGCCAGCAGCGTATTGGACAGCACTGAAGCTTTCTTT. This gives the protein CASSVLDSTEAFF. Full variable domain (outside the CDR3, taken from reference TRBV5-1 and TRBJ1-1): KAGVTQTPRYLIKTRGQQVTLSCSPISGHRSVSWYQQTPGQGLQFLFEYFSETQRNKGNFPGRFSGRQFSNSRSEMNVSTLELGDSALYLCASSVLDSTEAFFGQGTRLTVV.